This record concerns one T cell receptor beta chain sequence. Profiled with immunoSEQ multiplex PCR; TCRdb holds only in-frame clones, not every one. The repertoire holds roughly 50,000 clones, with roughly 84% as singletons. This CDR3 spans 15 amino acids. From germline, CDR1 is SGDLS and CDR2 YYNGEE. V lost 0 bases and J 0 bases, leaving 7 bases between the germline ends. The sample belongs to a study of blood T cell repertoires in COVID-19. This rearrangement joins TRBV9 to TRBJ2-1; maybe TRBD2 (6 bases). Sequenced input: peripheral blood. This clonotype originated in a man aged 45-65 years with acute or convalescent COVID-19. CDR3 nucleotides: TGTGCCAGCAGCGTAGGGACTACCTCCTACAATGAGCAGTTCTTC. Residues: CASSVGTTSYNEQFF.